One sample yielded the 13 T cell receptor beta chains listed below, sequenced in a study of blood T cells in healthy people across ages. Through a sample-barcoded 5' primer and a J-beta primer mix, a second PCR was run for roughly 6 to 11 cycles. TCRdb itself ran the 5' RACE reads through MiXCR, one entry per CDR3 protein. The data hold over 750,000 distinct CDR3 sequences, with around 25% observed a single time. These data were likewise used in another study, on T cells of mothers and their children.

Sequences were obtained from blood. The source is a boy aged 10-17 years in good health.

The rearrangement uses TRBV28 and TRBJ2-7, with TRBD1 as a possible D gene (5 bases). Germline V gives CDR1 MDHEN, CDR2 SYDVKM. V dropped 6 bases and J dropped 5 bases, with 23 bases sitting between them. The CDR3 has 16 residues. CDR3 protein: CASSVALGIGANEQYF. For the CDR3, the DNA is TGTGCCAGCAGCGTTGCCTTGGGGATAGGGGCCAACGAGCAGTACTTC.

The CDR3: CASSTRGTEQFF. The CDR3 DNA reads TGCGCCAGCAGTACGCGGGGAACTGAGCAGTTCTTC. This rearrangement joins TRBV10-1 to TRBJ2-5; D is possibly TRBD2 (6 bases). The J call may be wrong; the DNA end is better matched by TRBJ2-1. The CDR3 is 12 residues long. CDR1 WNHNN and CDR2 SYGVQD come from the germline V gene (reference sequence).

The chain uses TRBV6-6 and TRBJ1-1, with 9 bases that match TRBD1. The CDR3 contains 14 residues. J gave up 4 bases and V 2 bases, and 2 bases lay outside the gene matches. Germline V gene sequence: CDR1 MNHNY, CDR2 SVGAGI (reference sequence). CDR3 protein: CASSYPGQGTEAFF. The CDR3 coding sequence is TGTGCCAGCAGTTACCCGGGACAGGGCACTGAAGCTTTCTTT.

This chain connects TRBV20-1 to TRBJ2-3, with D perhaps TRBD1 (5 bases). The germline V gene has CDR1 DFQATT and CDR2 SNEGSKA (reference sequence). The CDR3 spans 16 residues. Trimming cost V 4 bases and J 3 bases, with 20 bases left between them. The CDR3 sequence is CSAIYFGAPATDTQYF. For the CDR3, the DNA is TGCAGTGCTATTTATTTTGGGGCACCCGCGACAGATACGCAGTATTTT.

This clonotype was counted between two and nine times. The chain is built from TRBV7-2 and TRBJ1-5, with D perhaps TRBD1 (5 bases). The CDR3 runs 14 residues. The germline CDR1 and CDR2 sequences are SGHTA and FQGNSA. Trimming took off 3 bases at V and 5 bases at J, with 11 bases between the two ends. The CDR3 DNA reads as TGTGCCAGCAGCTTCATTTGGGGGGATCAGCCCCAGCATTTT. Its protein is CASSFIWGDQPQHF.

This clonotype has a handful of counts. V and J are TRBV4-2 and TRBJ2-5; the D gene is possibly TRBD2 (7 bases). The CDR3 spans 17 residues. The V gene's germline CDR1 is LGHNA and CDR2 YNFKEQ. V lost 3 bases and J 2 bases, leaving 19 bases between the germline ends. The chain's CDR3 is CASSHGLGGGQQETQYF. CDR3 nucleotide sequence: TGTGCCAGCAGCCATGGCCTTGGCGGGGGCCAGCAAGAGACCCAGTACTTC.

In this sample, this clonotype turned up a few times. This sequence joins TRBV4-3 and TRBJ2-7, with TRBD1 identical over 10 bases. This CDR3 spans 14 amino acids. The ends lost 2 bases at V and 6 bases at J; junction bases unmatched: 4. Germline lookup yields CDR1 LGHNA and CDR2 YSLEER. CDR3 loop: CASSQRTGGIEQYF. In DNA form, the CDR3 reads TGCGCCAGCAGCCAACGGACAGGGGGGATCGAGCAGTACTTC.

This clonotype was observed a few times. The CDR3 loop reads CASSLWANEQYF. CDR3 nucleotide sequence: TGTGCCAGCAGTTTATGGGCCAACGAGCAGTACTTC. The chain combines TRBV28 with TRBJ2-7; D uncertain. Germline CDR1 is MDHEN and CDR2 is SYDVKM. Trimming took 0 bases from V and 5 from J, leaving 5 bases between them. CDR3 size: 12 residues. Together with reference TRBV28 and TRBJ2-7, the CDR3 gives the full variable domain: DVKVTQSSRYLVKRTGEKVFLECVQDMDHENMFWYRQDPGLGLRLIYFSYDVKMKEKGDIPEGYSVSREKKERFSLILESASTNQTSMYLCASSLWANEQYFGPGTRLTVT.

This clonotype was detected a few times. The chain employs TRBV12-5 and TRBJ2-5, with D perhaps assigned TRBD1 or TRBD2 (6 bases each). The DNA end favors TRBJ2-1, so the J call may be wrong. The germline CDR1 and CDR2 sequences are LGHNT and FRNRAP. The CDR3 has 13 amino acids. The CDR3 nucleotides are TGTGCTAGTTGCCGGGGGCGTGAGAATGAGCAGTTCTTC. Its translation: CASCRGRENEQFF.

The rearrangement joins TRBV24-1 to TRBJ2-3, with 8 nucleotides matching TRBD1. Germline values: CDR1 KGHDR, CDR2 SFDVKD. This CDR3 has 14 residues. With V trimmed by 5 bases and J by 8 bases, 8 bases remained unmatched. CDR3 loop: CATSASYDRGTQYF. CDR3 sequence (DNA): TGTGCCACCAGTGCTTCATACGACAGGGGTACGCAGTATTTT.

This clonotype was seen a handful of times. The V and J genes are TRBV6-6 and TRBJ1-1; D is ambiguous. Trimming stripped 2 bases from V and 10 bases from J, with 8 bases between. CDR1 and CDR2 from the germline V gene are MNHNY and SVGAGI (reference sequence). The CDR3 totals 11 residues. The DNA of the CDR3 is TGTGCCAGCAGTTACGAGCTAGCAGCTTTCTTT. Its translation is CASSYELAAFF.

This clonotype turned up a few times. The V call is TRBV6-5, the J call TRBJ2-1; either TRBD1 or TRBD2 may fit D (5 bases each). The tail of the sequence fits TRBJ2-7 better, so the J call may be wrong. Germline CDR1 is MNHEY and CDR2 is SVGAGI. The CDR3 extends over 12 amino acids. CDR3 sequence: CASSRRDGEQYF. The CDR3 nucleotides read TGTGCCAGCAGTCGAAGGGACGGCGAGCAGTACTTC.

This clonotype was seen a handful of times. The CDR3 DNA is TGTGCCACAACTAGCGGGGATTACAATGAGCAGTTCTTC. This translates into CATTSGDYNEQFF. V gene TRBV24-1 combines with J gene TRBJ2-7; 10 nucleotides agree with TRBD2. The DNA matches TRBJ2-1 better at its end, which makes the J call doubtful. Per the germline V gene, CDR1 is KGHDR and CDR2 is SFDVKD. This CDR3 has 13 amino acids.